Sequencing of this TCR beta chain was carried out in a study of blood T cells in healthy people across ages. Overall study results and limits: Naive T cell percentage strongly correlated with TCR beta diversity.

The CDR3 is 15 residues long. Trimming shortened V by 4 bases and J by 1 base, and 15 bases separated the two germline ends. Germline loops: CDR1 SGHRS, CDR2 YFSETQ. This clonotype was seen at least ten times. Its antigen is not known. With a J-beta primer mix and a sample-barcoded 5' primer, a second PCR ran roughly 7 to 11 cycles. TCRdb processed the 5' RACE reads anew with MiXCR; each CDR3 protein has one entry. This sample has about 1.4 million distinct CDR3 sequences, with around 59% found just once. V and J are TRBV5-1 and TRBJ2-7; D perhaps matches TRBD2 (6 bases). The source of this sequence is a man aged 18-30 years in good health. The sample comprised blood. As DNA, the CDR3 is TGCGCCAGCAGCCCGGACCTCGGACTATCCTACGAGCAGTACTTC. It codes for CASSPDLGLSYEQYF.